This TCR beta chain originates from a study of blood T cell repertoires in COVID-19. Study-level information: The United States, Italy and Spain supplied acute and convalescent COVID-19 samples.

Using immunoSEQ multiplex PCR, the repertoire was profiled, and TCRdb retains in-frame clones only, with some absent. The sample carries approximately 120,000 clones, less than 90% recorded once. Sequencing was done on a sample of PBMCs or T cells enriched from blood (not recorded which). The TCR originated in a young man who had recovered from COVID-19.

DNA of the CDR3: TGCGCCACTCGAGAGGCTAGCGGGGCCGGGCTTTACAATGAGCAGTTCTTC. Its protein product is CATREASGAGLYNEQFF. J is TRBJ2-1 and V is TRBV10-2; TRBD2 matches at 9 bases. V lost 10 bases and J lost 4; bases outside the gene matches: 17. Germline V gene lookup returns CDR1 WSHSY and CDR2 SAAADI. This CDR3 contains 17 residues.